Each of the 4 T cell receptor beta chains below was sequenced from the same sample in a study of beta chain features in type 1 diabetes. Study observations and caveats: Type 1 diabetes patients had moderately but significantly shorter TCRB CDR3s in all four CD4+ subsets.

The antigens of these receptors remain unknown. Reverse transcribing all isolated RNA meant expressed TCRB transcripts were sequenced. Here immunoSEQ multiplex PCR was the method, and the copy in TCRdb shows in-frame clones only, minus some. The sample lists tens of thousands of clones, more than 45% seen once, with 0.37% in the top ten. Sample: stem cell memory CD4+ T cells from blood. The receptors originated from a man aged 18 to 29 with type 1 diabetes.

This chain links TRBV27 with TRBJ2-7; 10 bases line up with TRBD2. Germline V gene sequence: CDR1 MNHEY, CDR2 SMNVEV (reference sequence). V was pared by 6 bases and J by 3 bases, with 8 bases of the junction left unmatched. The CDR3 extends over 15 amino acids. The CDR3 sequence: CASRMASSGGYEQYF. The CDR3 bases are TGTGCCAGCAGGATGGCCTCTAGCGGGGGCTACGAGCAGTACTTC.

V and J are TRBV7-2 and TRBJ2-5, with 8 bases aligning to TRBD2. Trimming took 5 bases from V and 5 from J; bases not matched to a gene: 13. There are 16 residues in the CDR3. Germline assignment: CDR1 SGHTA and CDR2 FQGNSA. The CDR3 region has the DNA TGTGCCAGCAGCGCCCTATTAGCGGGGTTGGGGGAGACCCAGTACTTC. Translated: CASSALLAGLGETQYF.

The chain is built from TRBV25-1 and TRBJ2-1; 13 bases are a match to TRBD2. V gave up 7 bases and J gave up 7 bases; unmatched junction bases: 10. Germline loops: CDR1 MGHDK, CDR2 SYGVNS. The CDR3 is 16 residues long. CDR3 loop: CASTVGLAGVRNEQFF. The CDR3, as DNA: TGTGCCAGCACCGTCGGACTAGCGGGAGTTAGGAATGAGCAGTTCTTC.

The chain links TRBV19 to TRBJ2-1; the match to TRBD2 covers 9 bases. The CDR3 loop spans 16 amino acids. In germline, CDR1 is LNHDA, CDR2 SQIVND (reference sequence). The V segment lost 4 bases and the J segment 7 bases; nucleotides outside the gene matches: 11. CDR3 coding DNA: TGTGCCAGTAGTAATCGGCTAGCGGGATTTATGAATGAGCAGTTCTTC. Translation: CASSNRLAGFMNEQFF.